The 9 T cell receptor beta chains below come from one sample, sequenced in a study of T-cell reconstitution after alpha-beta-depleted transplantation in children. Unique molecular identifiers were incorporated when the TCRbeta library was constructed. One entry per CDR3 protein results from TCRdb running MiXCR on the PCR reads. Of hundreds of thousands of distinct CDR3 sequences in the sample, 16% were seen once. The sample here was PBMCs from the stem cell graft donor, taken from the stem cell graft. The receptors come from a human donor who donated a stem cell graft to a child with acute myeloid leukemia.

Note on this clonotype: One junction end does not reproduce the germline sequence, and a read error may be involved. V is TRBV20-1 and J is TRBJ2-2; 8 bases match TRBD1. The CDR3 is 16 residues long. CDR1 is DFQATT and CDR2 is SNEGSKA in the germline V gene (reference sequence). The CDR3 here is CSARVLGQVNTWELFF. The CDR3 nucleotides are TGCAGTGCTAGAGTTTTGGGACAGGTTAACACCTGGGAGCTGTTTTTT.

This clonotype was counted many times. In DNA form, the CDR3 reads TGCAGTGCTAGAGTAACAGGGTCGGAGACCCAGTACTTC. Translated, it gives CSARVTGSETQYF. The rearrangement uses TRBV20-1 and TRBJ2-5, with D possibly matching TRBD1 (6 bases). Germline loops: CDR1 DFQATT, CDR2 SNEGSKA (reference sequence). V shed 1 base and J shed 5 bases, with 11 bases lying between them. The CDR3 extends over 13 amino acids.

This clonotype was observed many times. The gene calls are TRBV7-3 and TRBJ2-7, with D possibly being TRBD1 (7 bases). The CDR3 is made up of 12 amino acids. Germline CDR1 SGHTA, CDR2 FQGTGA. V was clipped by 4 bases and J by 6 bases, with 10 bases between them. For the CDR3, the DNA is TGTGCCAGCAGCTCCCAGGGGGGCGAGCAGTACTTC. It yields the protein CASSSQGGEQYF.

This clonotype was found many times. V usage is TRBV29-1 and J usage is TRBJ2-6; no firm D call. Trimming removed 6 bases at V and 0 bases at J, with 9 bases between. Germline loops: CDR1 SQVTM, CDR2 ANQGSEA. There are 14 residues in the CDR3. CDR3 in amino acids: CSVTASSGANVLTF. Written as DNA, the CDR3 is TGCAGCGTCACAGCCTCCTCTGGGGCCAACGTCCTGACTTTC. The whole variable domain, filled in from reference TRBV29-1 and TRBJ2-6, reads SAVISQKPSRDICQRGTSLTIQCQVDSQVTMMFWYRQQPGQSLTLIATANQGSEATYESGFVIDKFPISRPNLTFSTLTVSNMSPEDSSIYLCSVTASSGANVLTFGAGSRLTVL.

The rearrangement links TRBV20-1 to TRBJ1-2, with D uncertain. This CDR3 has 13 residues. Germline lookup yields CDR1 DFQATT and CDR2 SNEGSKA (reference sequence). With 8 bases removed from V and 1 base from J, the gap between germline ends came to 14 bases. The CDR3 sequence: CSTPIGINYGYTF. DNA for the CDR3: TGCAGTACACCGATTGGGATTAACTATGGCTACACCTTC.

This clonotype showed up just a few times. CDR3 sequence (DNA): TGTGCCAGCAGCTCAGGGGGGGGGTCCTCGTCCTACGAGCAGTACTTC. It codes for CASSSGGGSSSYEQYF. V gene TRBV7-2 combines with J gene TRBJ2-7, with D perhaps given as TRBD1 or TRBD2 (7 bases each). V was pared by 4 bases and J by 1 base, with 17 bases between. The CDR3 is 16 residues long. Germline V lookup: CDR1 SGHTA, CDR2 FQGNSA.

The chain uses TRBV5-1 and TRBJ1-2; 8 positions agree with TRBD1. Germline values: CDR1 SGHRS, CDR2 YFSETQ. The V gene end was trimmed by 0 bases and the J gene end by 6 bases; junction bases not matched to a gene: 10. This CDR3 has 16 residues. As DNA, the CDR3 is TGCGCCAGCAGCTTGGAAACCGGGACAGGTGTCCATGGCTACACCTTC. Its protein product is CASSLETGTGVHGYTF.

Many counts were recorded for this clonotype. V is TRBV20-1 and J is TRBJ2-3; a possible D gene is TRBD2 (6 bases). The V end was cut by 8 bases, the J end by 0 bases, with 12 bases between. In germline, CDR1 is DFQATT, CDR2 SNEGSKA (reference sequence). This CDR3 comprises 13 residues. In nucleotides, the CDR3 is TGCAGTAGCAGCGGGCCTAGCACAGATACGCAGTATTTT. This sequence encodes CSSSGPSTDTQYF.

V usage is TRBV24-1 and J usage is TRBJ1-5, with D unclear. The length of the CDR3 is 14 residues. The germline V gene has CDR1 KGHDR and CDR2 SFDVKD. V shed 4 bases and J shed 0 bases, with 6 bases lying between them. CDR3 in amino acids: CATSDRLSNQPQHF. The CDR3 DNA reads TGTGCCACCAGTGACAGGCTTAGCAATCAGCCCCAGCATTTT.